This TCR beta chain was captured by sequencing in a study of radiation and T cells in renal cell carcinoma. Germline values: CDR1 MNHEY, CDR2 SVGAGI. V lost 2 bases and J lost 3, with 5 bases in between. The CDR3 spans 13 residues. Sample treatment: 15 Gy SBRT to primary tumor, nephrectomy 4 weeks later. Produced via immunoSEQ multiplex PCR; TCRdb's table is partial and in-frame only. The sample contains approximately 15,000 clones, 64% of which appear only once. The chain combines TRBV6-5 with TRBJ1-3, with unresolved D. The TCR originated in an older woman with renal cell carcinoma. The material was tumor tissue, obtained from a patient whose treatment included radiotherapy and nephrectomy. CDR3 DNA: TGTGCCAGCAGTTACGCGGGTGGAAACACCATATATTTT. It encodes CASSYAGGNTIYF.